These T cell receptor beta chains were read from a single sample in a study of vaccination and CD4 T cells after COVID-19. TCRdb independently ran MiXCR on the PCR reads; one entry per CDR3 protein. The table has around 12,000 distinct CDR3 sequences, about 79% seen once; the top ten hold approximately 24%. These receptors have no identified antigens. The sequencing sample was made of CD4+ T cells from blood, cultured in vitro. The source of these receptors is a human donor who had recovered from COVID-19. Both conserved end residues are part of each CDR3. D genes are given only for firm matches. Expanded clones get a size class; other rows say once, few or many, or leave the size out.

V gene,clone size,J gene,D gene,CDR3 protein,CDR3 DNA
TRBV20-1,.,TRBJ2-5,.,CSARDPGHSPQETQYF,TGCAGTGCTAGAGACCCCGGACACTCTCCTCAAGAGACCCAGTACTTC
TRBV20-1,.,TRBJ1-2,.,CSALYGYTF,TGCAGTGCCCTATATGGCTACACCTTC
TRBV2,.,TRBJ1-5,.,CASTSNEIISNQPQHF,TGTGCCAGCACCTCTAACGAGATTATTAGCAATCAGCCCCAGCATTTT
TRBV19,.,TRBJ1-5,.,CASTSGEGGQPQHF,TGTGCCAGTACCTCGGGAGAGGGTGGTCAGCCCCAGCATTTT
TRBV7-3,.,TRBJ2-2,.,CASSLMAGLYNTGELFF,TGTGCCAGCAGCTTAATGGCGGGACTGTATAACACCGGGGAGCTGTTTTTT
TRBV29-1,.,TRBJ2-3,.,CSVLKGQYTDTQYF,TGCAGCGTCCTAAAGGGGCAATACACAGATACGCAGTATTTT
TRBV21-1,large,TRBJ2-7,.,CASSNTRGYEQYF,TGTGCCAGCAGCAATACCAGGGGCTACGAGCAGTACTTC
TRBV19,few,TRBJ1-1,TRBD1,CASTPDRVNTEAFF,TGTGCCAGTACCCCGGACAGGGTGAACACTGAAGCTTTCTTT
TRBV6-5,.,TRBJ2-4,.,CASSYGTQAKNIQYF,TGTGCCAGCAGTTACGGGACTCAGGCCAAAAACATTCAGTACTTC
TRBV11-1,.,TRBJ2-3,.,CASSSPVGDTQYF,TGTGCCAGCAGCTCACCCGTCGGAGATACGCAGTATTTT
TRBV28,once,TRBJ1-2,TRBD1,CASSLLGQGVSGYTF,TGTGCCAGCAGTTTATTGGGCCAGGGGGTTAGTGGCTACACCTTC
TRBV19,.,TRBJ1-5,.,CASSIGILSNQPQHF,TGTGCCAGTAGTATAGGCATTCTTAGCAATCAGCCCCAGCATTTT
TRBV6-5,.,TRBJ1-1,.,CASSYRGNTEAFF,TGTGCCAGCAGTTACCGGGGGAACACTGAAGCTTTCTTT
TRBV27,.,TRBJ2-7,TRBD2,CASSPLLAGGSSPPYEQYF,TGTGCCAGCAGCCCTTTACTAGCGGGAGGGTCCTCACCCCCCTACGAGCAGTACTTC
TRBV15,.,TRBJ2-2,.,CATKGFRYAGELFF,TGTGCCACCAAGGGCTTTCGTTATGCCGGGGAGCTGTTTTTT
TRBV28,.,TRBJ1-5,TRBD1,CASTQNRGKPQHF,TGTGCCAGCACTCAAAACAGGGGGAAGCCCCAGCATTTT
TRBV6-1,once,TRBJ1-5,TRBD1,CASSAPGTGSRISQPQHF,TGTGCCAGCAGTGCCCCCGGGACAGGGTCGAGGATAAGTCAGCCCCAGCATTTT
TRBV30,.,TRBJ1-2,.,CAWSMITWGYTF,TGTGCCTGGAGTATGATAACCTGGGGCTACACCTTC
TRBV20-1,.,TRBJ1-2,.,CSARGPDGGYTF,TGCAGTGCTAGAGGACCGGATGGTGGCTACACCTTC
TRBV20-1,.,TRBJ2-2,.,CSASPTLTGELFF,TGCAGTGCTAGCCCGACACTGACCGGGGAGCTGTTTTTT
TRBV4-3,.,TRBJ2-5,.,CASSPAGYQETQYF,TGCGCCAGCAGCCCGGCCGGGTACCAAGAGACCCAGTACTTC
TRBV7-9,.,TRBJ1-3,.,CASSFPGPRSGNTIYF,TGTGCCAGCAGCTTTCCAGGGCCGCGCTCTGGAAACACCATATATTTT
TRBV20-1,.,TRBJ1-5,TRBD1,CSARPTGGANQPQHF,TGCAGTGCTAGACCGACAGGGGGGGCGAATCAGCCCCAGCATTTT
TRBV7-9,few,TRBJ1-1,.,CASSLGGVGTEAFF,TGTGCCAGCAGCTTAGGAGGGGTGGGGACTGAAGCTTTCTTT
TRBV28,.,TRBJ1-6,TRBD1,CASSSYRGQNNSPLHF,TGTGCCAGCAGTTCGTACAGGGGGCAAAATAATTCACCCCTCCACTTT
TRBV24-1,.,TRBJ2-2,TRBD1,CATSQGQANTGELFF,TGTGCCACCAGTCAGGGACAGGCGAACACCGGGGAGCTGTTTTTT
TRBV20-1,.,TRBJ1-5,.,CSARKRQDQPQHF,TGCAGTGCTAGAAAAAGACAGGATCAGCCCCAGCATTTT